A single sample is the source of the 22 T cell receptor beta chains below, sequenced in a study of cytomegalovirus exposure and HLA in healthy donors (TCRdb year 2017). The library was made by the immunoSEQ multiplex PCR assay. A mixture of 60 forward primers for TCR Vbeta segments and 13 reverse primers for TCR Jbeta segments was used in the multiplex PCR. TCRdb obtained this table from immuneACCESS and retained in-frame rearrangements with V and J assigned. These tables miss some clones; where compared with another copy, unresolved V genes account for less than half of the shortfall, and the remainder is unexplained. The sample records more than 200,000 clones, 65% to 90% of which are singletons. The top ten clones comprise around 1.4% of the sample. Specimen: PBMCs. These receptor sequences come from a girl under 18 in good health and CMV-seronegative.

The sample holds a few counts of this clone. The rearrangement joins TRBV5-5 to TRBJ2-6; possible D gene TRBD2, 6 bases. The V end lost 4 bases, the J end lost 0 bases, and 20 bases lay between the germline ends. This CDR3 is built from 19 residues. The germline V gene has CDR1 SGHKS and CDR2 YYEKEE (reference sequence). The CDR3 loop reads CASSKNSWLAFSGANVLTF. The CDR3 nucleotides are TGTGCCAGCAGCAAGAACTCGTGGCTAGCGTTCTCTGGGGCCAACGTCCTGACTTTC.

The rearrangement uses TRBV28 and TRBJ1-3, with a possible D match to TRBD1 (6 bases). Germline V lookup: CDR1 MDHEN, CDR2 SYDVKM. The CDR3 covers 12 residues. The ends were cut back, 8 bases at V and 4 bases at J, with 9 bases in the middle. CDR3 coding DNA: TGTGCCAGCGGCAGGGGCGGAAACACCATATATTTT. It specifies CASGRGGNTIYF.

V gene TRBV5-1 combines with J gene TRBJ2-1; 11 nucleotides align to TRBD1. The CDR3 is made up of 18 amino acids. CDR1 is SGHRS and CDR2 is YFSETQ in the germline V gene. With 0 bases clipped from V and 7 bases from J, the junction kept 12 bases outside the gene matches. The CDR3 spells CASSLAITGQGAWNEQFF. CDR3 bases: TGCGCCAGCAGCTTGGCGATTACTGGACAGGGGGCATGGAATGAGCAGTTCTTC.

This sequence joins TRBV6-1 and TRBJ2-7; 9 bases fit TRBD1. The germline gives CDR1 MNHNS, CDR2 SASEGT. The CDR3 spans 15 residues. V shed 6 bases and J 2 bases; nucleotides not matched to a gene: 8. CDR3 bases: TGTGCCAGCAGCCAGGTCGGACAGGGGACCTACGAGCAGTACTTC. Its translation: CASSQVGQGTYEQYF.

The V and J genes are TRBV6-5 and TRBJ1-1; D unresolved. Trimming left V 5 bases short and J 1 base short, with 8 bases between. Germline V gives CDR1 MNHEY, CDR2 SVGAGI. This CDR3 has 13 residues. CDR3 residues: CASSVVKNTEAFF. In DNA, the CDR3 is TGTGCCAGCAGTGTAGTCAAGAACACTGAAGCTTTCTTT.

The chain uses TRBV2 and TRBJ2-5; D is uncertain. Looked up from germline, CDR1 is SNHLY and CDR2 is FYNNEI. Trimming left V 7 bases short and J 2 bases short, with 11 bases between. This CDR3 has 13 residues. The CDR3: CASNGRLQETQYF. The CDR3 nucleotides read TGTGCCAGCAATGGCAGGCTACAAGAGACCCAGTACTTC.

This clone is a singleton in its sample. One end of the junction does not line up with germline, which may come from a read error. V is TRBV6-5 and J is TRBJ1-1; D may be TRBD1 (6 bases). The CDR3 sequence is 15 residues long. The germline V gene has CDR1 MNHEY and CDR2 SVGAGI. In DNA form, the CDR3 reads TGTGCCAGCAGTCACTCCGGGACAATGAACACTGAAGCTTTCTTT. This sequence encodes CASSHSGTMNTEAFF.

This chain joins TRBV20-1 and TRBJ1-3; unclear D gene. CDR3 length: 11 amino acids. V was clipped by 7 bases and J by 0 bases, with 4 bases between them. The germline gives CDR1 DFQATT, CDR2 SNEGSKA (reference sequence). The chain's CDR3 is CSGSSGNTIYF. The CDR3 DNA reads as TGCAGTGGGAGCTCTGGAAACACCATATATTTT.

This clone was observed a handful of times. This chain joins TRBV12-5 and TRBJ2-2; 13 bases map to TRBD2. With 7 bases clipped from V and 5 bases from J, the junction kept 4 bases outside the gene matches. Germline V lookup: CDR1 LGHNT, CDR2 FRNRAP. This CDR3 comprises 15 residues. This chain's CDR3 is CASAEGLAGTGELFF. CDR3 bases: TGTGCTAGTGCCGAGGGACTAGCGGGGACCGGGGAGCTGTTTTTT. Drawing the rest from reference TRBV12-5 and TRBJ2-2, the complete variable domain is DARVTQTPRHKVTEMGQEVTMRCQPILGHNTVFWYRQTMMQGLELLAYFRNRAPLDDSGMPKDRFSAEMPDATLATLKIQPSEPRDSAVYFCASAEGLAGTGELFFGEGSRLTVL.

This chain links TRBV30 with TRBJ1-5; D gene unclear. Trimming took off 1 base at V and 0 bases at J, with 10 bases between the two ends. Germline loops: CDR1 GTSNPN, CDR2 SVGIG (reference sequence). This CDR3 is 15 amino acids long. The CDR3 loop reads CAWSEVGSSNQPQHF. The CDR3 region has the DNA TGTGCCTGGAGTGAGGTAGGGAGTAGCAATCAGCCCCAGCATTTT.

The chain combines TRBV7-9 with TRBJ2-1; weak D call: TRBD2 (6 bases). The CDR3 length is 16 residues. Trimming took off 6 bases at V and 4 bases at J, with 19 bases between the two ends. From germline, CDR1 is SEHNR and CDR2 FQNEAQ (reference sequence). The DNA of the CDR3 is TGTGCCAGCAGAACTCAAATCGGGGGTGGTTACAATGAGCAGTTCTTC. Encoded protein: CASRTQIGGGYNEQFF.

This rearrangement joins TRBV7-8 to TRBJ1-2; a weak D match, TRBD1 (6 bases). V shed 5 bases and J shed 0 bases, with 10 bases lying between them. Germline assignment: CDR1 SGHVS and CDR2 FQNEAQ. There are 14 residues in the CDR3. In DNA, the CDR3 is TGTGCCAGCAGCCCACAGGGTCCTAACTATGGCTACACCTTC. Translated, it gives CASSPQGPNYGYTF.

This clone was detected a few times. V is TRBV6-1 and J is TRBJ1-5; 7 bases fit TRBD1. There are 16 residues in the CDR3. With 4 bases clipped from V and 0 bases from J, the junction kept 6 bases outside the gene matches. CDR1 is MNHNS and CDR2 is SASEGT in the germline V gene. The CDR3 coding sequence is TGTGCCAGCAGTGTAAAAACAGGGGCTAGCAATCAGCCCCAGCATTTT. Encoded protein: CASSVKTGASNQPQHF.

This clone has a single count. The gene calls are TRBV9 and TRBJ2-7, with TRBD1 identical over 7 bases. Germline trimming cut 1 base from V and 2 bases from J; bases unmatched to any gene: 6. This CDR3 region has 15 residues. Germline assignment: CDR1 SGDLS and CDR2 YYNGEE. CDR3 DNA sequence: TGTGCCAGCAGCGTAAGTTGGGACAGAACCTACGAGCAGTACTTC. It is translated as CASSVSWDRTYEQYF.

The V and J genes are TRBV28 and TRBJ2-2; 8 bases map to TRBD1. The CDR3 contains 12 residues. Per germline, CDR1 MDHEN and CDR2 SYDVKM. V was clipped by 6 bases and J by 11 bases; unmatched bases: 5. CDR3 in DNA: TGTGCCAGCAGACGGACAGGGACAGAGCTGTTTTTT. This gives the protein CASRRTGTELFF.

This chain uses TRBV6-1 with TRBJ2-7; 8 nucleotides match TRBD1. The ends lost 4 bases at V and 5 bases at J; junction bases unmatched: 10. The CDR3 has 15 amino acids. Germline V CDR1 and CDR2: MNHNS, SASEGT. The CDR3 coding sequence is TGTGCCAGCAGTGGCGGTCAGGGGGCAAATCACGAGCAGTACTTC. It encodes CASSGGQGANHEQYF.

The chain uses TRBV28 and TRBJ1-2; 8 nucleotides agree with TRBD1. With 6 bases clipped from V and 4 bases from J, the junction kept 13 bases outside the gene matches. Germline lookup yields CDR1 MDHEN and CDR2 SYDVKM. CDR3 length equals 16 residues. The chain's CDR3 is CASRGQDPSLGYGYTF. The CDR3 DNA is TGTGCCAGCAGGGGACAGGACCCTTCCCTTGGCTATGGCTACACCTTC.

This clone was recorded a few times. This chain connects TRBV6-5 to TRBJ1-1; no definite D call. The CDR3 consists of 12 residues. V shed 5 bases and J shed 10 bases, with 14 bases lying between them. Germline values: CDR1 MNHEY, CDR2 SVGAGI. CDR3 DNA sequence: TGTGCCAGCAGTGACGGAGGGCTGAGAGCTTTCTTT. Translated: CASSDGGLRAFF.

This chain uses TRBV5-1 with TRBJ2-7, with TRBD2 as a possible D gene (6 bases). CDR3 length: 14 amino acids. Germline CDR1 and CDR2: SGHRS and YFSETQ. Trimming removed 4 bases at V and 5 bases at J, with 16 bases between. The CDR3 reads CASSARLDRDEQYF. The CDR3 nucleotides are TGCGCCAGCAGCGCTAGACTAGACCGGGACGAGCAGTACTTC.

The J gene is TRBJ2-1, the V gene TRBV7-2, with 8 bases aligning to TRBD2. V lost 1 base and J lost 4; bases outside the gene matches: 3. CDR1 and CDR2 from the germline V gene are SGHTA and FQGNSA. CDR3 length equals 15 residues. The CDR3 DNA is TGTGCCAGCAGCTTAGAGCGGGGGCTATACAATGAGCAGTTCTTC. Translating gives CASSLERGLYNEQFF.

The chain recombines TRBV28 with TRBJ2-7; D gene unclear. The CDR3 is 14 amino acids. Trimming cost V 5 bases and J 0 bases, with 11 bases left between them. CDR1 MDHEN and CDR2 SYDVKM come from the germline V gene. The CDR3 reads CASSAPLNSYEQYF. The CDR3 nucleotides are TGTGCCAGCAGTGCGCCGTTAAACTCCTACGAGCAGTACTTC.

The V and J genes are TRBV5-4 and TRBJ2-3; maybe TRBD2 (6 bases). Germline CDR1 is SGHNT and CDR2 is YYREEE (reference sequence). Trimming pared 2 bases from V and 5 bases from J, leaving 18 bases between. The CDR3 totals 16 residues. The CDR3 protein is CASSLGAGLQGDTQYF. In DNA form, the CDR3 reads TGTGCCAGCAGCTTAGGGGCGGGGCTTCAAGGAGATACGCAGTATTTT.